This T cell receptor beta chain was profiled in a study of CD8+CD57+ T cells in acquired aplastic anemia. Study outcomes and limitations: Patients versus controls showed no significant CD8+ Simpson's diversity difference.

Profiling that covered TCR beta VDJ and CDR3 relied on genomic DNA as its template. TCRdb re-derived calls from the reads in MiXCR, one entry per CDR3 protein. In the table there are about 160,000 distinct CDR3 sequences, roughly 40% of which are singletons. Concerning this clonotype itself: Its antigen is currently unknown.

In germline, CDR1 is ENHRY, CDR2 SYGVKD. There are 14 residues in the CDR3. Unmatched junction bases numbered 7, after V lost 7 bases and J lost 3 bases. V and J are TRBV10-3 and TRBJ2-7; 9 bases fit TRBD1. The sample taken for sequencing was sorted CD4+, CD8+, or CD8+CD57+ T cells (not recorded which) from PBMCs. The clonotype comes from a human donor in good health. The CDR3 DNA follows: TGTGCCATCAACCAAAGGGGACAGGGCTACGAGCAGTACTTC. This gives the protein CAINQRGQGYEQYF.